Listed here are 11 T cell receptor beta chains from one sample, sequenced in a study of blood T cell repertoires in COVID-19. Profiling relied on immunoSEQ multiplex PCR, and the TCRdb table lists in-frame clones only, not all of them. The sample lists around 190,000 clones; under 85% were seen once. The sample comprised peripheral blood. These TCRs come from a woman in her 70s with COVID-19, enrolled during active disease.

The J gene is TRBJ2-2, the V gene TRBV6-5; the match to TRBD2 covers 10 bases. CDR3 length: 15 amino acids. CDR1 is MNHEY and CDR2 is SVGAGI in the germline V gene. V shed 6 bases and J 2 bases; nucleotides not matched to a gene: 3. In DNA, the CDR3 is TGTGCCAGCAGAGCGGGAGGGGTAAACACCGGGGAGCTGTTTTTT. Amino acids: CASRAGGVNTGELFF.

The chain is built from TRBV29-1 and TRBJ1-4; D gene uncertain. V was shortened by 5 bases and J by 4 bases, with 8 bases between the two germline ends. The CDR3 consists of 12 residues. Germline CDR1 reads SQVTM; CDR2 reads ANQGSEA. The CDR3 sequence is CSVKHDNEKLFF. As DNA, the CDR3 is TGCAGCGTTAAACACGATAATGAAAAACTGTTTTTT.

V usage is TRBV5-5 and J usage is TRBJ2-7; D is perhaps TRBD2 (5 bases). V lost 6 bases, J lost 2 bases, and 12 bases lay in between. There are 13 residues in the CDR3. CDR1 SGHKS and CDR2 YYEKEE come from the germline V gene (reference sequence). This chain's CDR3 is CASTEGVPYEQYF. The CDR3 DNA reads TGTGCCAGCACTGAGGGTGTCCCCTACGAGCAGTACTTC.

The J gene is TRBJ1-1, the V gene TRBV3-1 (or the pseudogene TRBV3-2); D gene unclear. V lost 3 bases to trimming and J lost 1 base, with 9 bases between them. CDR3 length: 14 amino acids. CDR1 is LGHDT, CDR2 YNNKEL, per germline (reference sequence). CDR3 DNA sequence: TGTGCCAGCAGCCACCCGGAGGGGAACACTGAAGCTTTCTTT. It translates to CASSHPEGNTEAFF.

V gene TRBV28 combines with J gene TRBJ1-4; 8 positions match TRBD1. The trim removed 3 bases at V and 5 bases at J, leaving 5 bases unmatched. The CDR3 length is 15 residues. Germline loops: CDR1 MDHEN, CDR2 SYDVKM. Here the CDR3 reads CASSFAGQENEKLFF. CDR3 DNA: TGTGCCAGCAGTTTTGCGGGACAGGAAAATGAAAAACTGTTTTTT.

The chain has TRBV2 and TRBJ1-5; 10 nucleotides match TRBD1. V shed 6 bases, J shed 4 bases, and the junction held 3 bases outside the gene matches. This CDR3 comprises 14 residues. Germline V lookup: CDR1 SNHLY, CDR2 FYNNEI. CDR3: CASRGTGDNQPQHF. CDR3 coding DNA: TGTGCCAGCAGGGGGACAGGGGATAATCAGCCCCAGCATTTT. The complete variable domain, with remaining parts taken from reference TRBV2 and TRBJ1-5, reads EPEVTQTPSHQVTQMGQEVILRCVPISNHLYFYWYRQILGQKVEFLVSFYNNEISEKSEIFDDQFSVERPDGSNFTLKIRSTKLEDSAMYFCASRGTGDNQPQHFGDGTRLSIL.

The chain combines TRBV28 with TRBJ2-7; D gene unclear. Germline loops: CDR1 MDHEN, CDR2 SYDVKM. There are 11 residues in the CDR3. V shed 9 bases and J shed 1 base, with 7 bases lying between them. CDR3 sequence: CASSQSYEQYF. The CDR3 DNA reads TGTGCCAGTTCCCAATCCTACGAGCAGTACTTC.

The chain joins TRBV6-5 to TRBJ1-1; 7 bases map to TRBD1. V was clipped by 6 bases and J by 0 bases; unmatched bases: 7. Germline assignment: CDR1 MNHEY and CDR2 SVGAGI. The CDR3 consists of 15 residues. The CDR3 DNA follows: TGTGCCAGCAGCCCCATGGGACAGTTGAACACTGAAGCTTTCTTT. Its translation is CASSPMGQLNTEAFF.

This clone was counted a few times. The gene calls are TRBV5-1 and TRBJ1-3, with D hard to call. In germline, CDR1 is SGHRS, CDR2 YFSETQ. V lost 3 bases and J lost 0, with 10 bases in between. The CDR3 runs 15 residues. CDR3 loop: CASSSDGSSGNTIYF. The CDR3 region has the DNA TGCGCCAGCAGCTCGGACGGGAGCTCTGGAAACACCATATATTTT.

The V call is TRBV7-9, the J call TRBJ2-2, with no clear D. The CDR3 is 15 residues long. V lost 3 bases to trimming and J lost 0 bases, with 8 bases between them. Germline V CDR1 and CDR2: SEHNR, FQNEAQ (reference sequence). CDR3 sequence reads: CASSLAIANTGELFF. The DNA of the CDR3 is TGTGCCAGCAGCTTGGCAATTGCGAACACCGGGGAGCTGTTTTTT.

The V and J genes are TRBV6-2 or TRBV6-3 and TRBJ1-4; maybe TRBD1 (5 bases). This CDR3 spans 12 amino acids. V lost 6 bases and J 7 bases, leaving 9 bases between the germline ends. From germline, CDR1 is MNHEY and CDR2 SVGEGT. CDR3 in DNA: TGTGCCAGCAGCGACAGAGGTGAAAAACTGTTTTTT. This encodes CASSDRGEKLFF.